This TCR beta chain was observed in a study of technical replicates of blood from several donors. Repertoires were generated with immunoSEQ multiplex PCR, while TCRdb's copy carries only in-frame clones and drops some. The data show roughly 15,000 clones, with over 80% seen just once and over 10% held by the top ten. This CDR3 has 13 amino acids. Trimming shortened V by 6 bases and J by 6 bases, and 15 bases separated the two germline ends. From germline, CDR1 is MNHNY and CDR2 SVGAGI (reference sequence). Sequenced: PBMCs. The chain joins TRBV6-6 to TRBJ2-7; TRBD2 is a possible D gene (6 bases). The origin of this receptor is a human donor in good health. The CDR3 region is CASSSLAWGEQYF. In DNA, the CDR3 is TGTGCCAGCAGCTCACTAGCTTGGGGCGAGCAGTACTTC.